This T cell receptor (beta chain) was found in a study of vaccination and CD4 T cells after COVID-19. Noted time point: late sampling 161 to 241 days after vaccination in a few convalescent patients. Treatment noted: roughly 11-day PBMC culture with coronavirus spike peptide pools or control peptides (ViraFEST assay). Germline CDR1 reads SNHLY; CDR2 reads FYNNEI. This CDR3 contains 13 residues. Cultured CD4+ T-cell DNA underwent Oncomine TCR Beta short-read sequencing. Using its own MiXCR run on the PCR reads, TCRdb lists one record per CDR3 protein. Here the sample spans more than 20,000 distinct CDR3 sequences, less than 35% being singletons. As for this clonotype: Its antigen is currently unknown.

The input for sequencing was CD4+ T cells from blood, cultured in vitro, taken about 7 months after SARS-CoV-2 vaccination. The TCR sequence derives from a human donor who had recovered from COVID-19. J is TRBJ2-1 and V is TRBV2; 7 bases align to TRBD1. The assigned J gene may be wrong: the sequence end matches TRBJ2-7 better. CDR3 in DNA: TGTGCCAGCAGTGGGGTGGGACAGTACGAGCAGTACTTC. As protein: CASSGVGQYEQYF.